This T cell receptor beta chain was captured by sequencing in a study of regulatory T cells in long-lasting Graves disease. Study-wide findings and caveats: With approximately 2,800 shared public clonotypes, persistent patients exceeded new patients, who shared about a thousand. Among samples with persistent disease, TRBV28, TRBJ1-2 and TRBJ2-5 were favored.

Libraries of TCR beta came from iRepertoire HTBI primers plus Arm-PCR of CDR3 regions. Each CDR3 protein is one row after TCRdb ran MiXCR on the multiplex PCR reads. This sample has 700,000 or so distinct CDR3 sequences; roughly 30% occur once, and the top ten carry about two fifths. Time point specified: persistent/refractory GD, antithyroid drugs over 5 years with positive TRAb. Scientists built the TCR library using RNA that was extracted from PBMCs. Patients came from an endocrinology department in Xi'an, China. The table lists this clonotype with many counts. The target antigen is unknown. Germline assignment: CDR1 LNHNV and CDR2 YYDKDF (reference sequence). The CDR3 loop spans 12 amino acids. V lost 5 bases and J lost 2, with 6 bases in between.

The chain is built from TRBV15 and TRBJ1-2, with D hard to call. This TCR derives from a female donor with Graves disease. The material was peripheral blood mononuclear cells (PBMCs), obtained when the disease was refractory, from a patient treated with antithyroid drugs. CDR3 region: CATSQKNYGYTF. DNA of the CDR3: TGTGCCACCAGCCAGAAAAACTATGGCTACACCTTC.